These 14 T cell receptor beta chains originate from one sample sequenced in a study of T cell repertoires in cytomegalovirus infection. TCRdb itself ran the reads through MiXCR, one entry per CDR3 protein. The sample gives about 260,000 distinct CDR3 sequences, about 13% of which show up once; 8.8% is in the top ten. The sequencing input was PBMCs. These receptors were obtained from a human donor in good health (CMV status not recorded). Some clones in this sample may be carry-over from other donors' samples.

J is TRBJ2-2 and V is TRBV29-1; 8 bases agree with TRBD1. V was clipped by 7 bases and J by 2 bases; unmatched bases: 9. Germline lookup yields CDR1 SQVTM and CDR2 ANQGSEA. The CDR3 has 15 amino acids. CDR3: CSGGTGQGNTGELFF. CDR3 nucleotides: TGCAGCGGGGGGACAGGACAGGGTAACACCGGGGAGCTGTTTTTT.

The sample holds many counts of this clonotype. The chain joins TRBV7-2 to TRBJ1-5; D ambiguous. Germline CDR1 SGHTA, CDR2 FQGNSA. V lost 6 bases and J 0 bases, leaving 18 bases between the germline ends. There are 17 residues in the CDR3. The CDR3 sequence is CASSPWTDYYSNQPQHF. The CDR3 region has the DNA TGTGCCAGCAGTCCATGGACGGACTACTATAGCAATCAGCCCCAGCATTTT.

This chain's CDR3 is CASSLGGRLQETQYF. In DNA form, the CDR3 reads TGTGCCAGCAGTTTAGGGGGGCGGCTTCAAGAGACCCAGTACTTC. The rearrangement joins TRBV28 to TRBJ2-5, with D perhaps being TRBD1 or TRBD2 (6 bases each). CDR3 size: 15 residues. V lost 2 bases to trimming and J lost 2 bases, with 12 bases between them. Germline V lookup: CDR1 MDHEN, CDR2 SYDVKM.

This chain uses TRBV14 with TRBJ1-6; D gene unclear. V shed 4 bases and J shed 0 bases, with 16 bases lying between them. The CDR3 loop spans 18 amino acids. CDR1 and CDR2 (germline): SGHDN, FVKESK. CDR3 DNA: TGTGCCAGCAGCCCTTCGAGGAGTTTTAGCTCCTATAATTCACCCCTCCACTTT. This sequence encodes CASSPSRSFSSYNSPLHF.

The chain employs TRBV5-1 and TRBJ2-7; D gene uncertain. V lost 0 bases and J 5 bases, leaving 9 bases between the germline ends. There are 13 residues in the CDR3. Germline lookup yields CDR1 SGHRS and CDR2 YFSETQ. The CDR3 spells CASSLGRVDEQYF. CDR3 nucleotide sequence: TGCGCCAGCAGCTTGGGAAGGGTCGACGAGCAGTACTTC.

The DNA for the CDR3 is TGTGCCAGCAGTTTCGAAGACCATCAGCCCCAGCATTTT. Translated, it gives CASSFEDHQPQHF. The chain employs TRBV12-3 or TRBV12-4 and TRBJ1-5, with D unresolved. This CDR3 is built from 13 residues. The ends were cut back, 3 bases at V and 5 bases at J, with 8 bases in the middle.

In its sample, this clonotype was seen many times. The chain has TRBV12-3 or TRBV12-4 and TRBJ2-1; tentatively, D is TRBD1 (6 bases). V shed 7 bases and J shed 4 bases, with 20 bases lying between them. CDR3 length: 16 residues. The chain's CDR3 is CASTPSPQGLYNEQFF. In DNA, the CDR3 is TGTGCCAGCACCCCCTCCCCACAGGGTTTGTACAATGAGCAGTTCTTC.

The chain combines TRBV6-2 or TRBV6-3 with TRBJ2-7, with TRBD2 matching 10 bases. V lost 6 bases to trimming and J lost 3 bases; unmatched junction nucleotides: 8. The CDR3 length is 15 residues. Per the germline V gene, CDR1 is MNHEY and CDR2 is SVGEGT. In nucleotides, the CDR3 is TGTGCCAGCAGAACCAGGCTAGCGGGGGACTACGAGCAGTACTTC. As protein: CASRTRLAGDYEQYF.

This clonotype was counted many times. The CDR3 reads CASTRAGVYNEQFF. In DNA form, the CDR3 reads TGTGCCAGCACCCGGGCAGGGGTCTACAATGAGCAGTTCTTC. The chain couples TRBV7-2 to TRBJ2-1, with TRBD1 as a possible D gene (6 bases). Between the trimmed V and J ends, which lost 7 bases and 3 bases, there was a span of 13 bases. This CDR3 is built from 14 residues. Germline CDR1 and CDR2: SGHTA and FQGNSA. Using reference TRBV7-2 and TRBJ2-1 for the parts outside the CDR3, the full variable domain is GAGVSQSPSNKVTEKGKDVELRCDPISGHTALYWYRQSLGQGLEFLIYFQGNSAPDKSGLPSDRFSAERTGGSVSTLTIQRTQQEDSAVYLCASTRAGVYNEQFFGPGTRLTVL.

This clonotype came up many times. The chain couples TRBV5-6 to TRBJ2-7; D may be TRBD1 or TRBD2 (6 bases each). Germline loops: CDR1 SGHDT, CDR2 YYEEEE. The CDR3 runs 16 residues. Trimming left V 6 bases short and J 3 bases short, with 22 bases between. In nucleotides, the CDR3 is TGTGCCAGCACGAAGGCGGGATCAGGGGCGAACTACGAGCAGTACTTC. Encoded protein: CASTKAGSGANYEQYF.

This chain uses TRBV18 with TRBJ2-1, with D unresolved. Trimming pared 5 bases from V and 0 bases from J, leaving 14 bases between. CDR1 and CDR2 from the germline V gene are KGHSH and LQKENI. This CDR3 has 16 amino acids. Here the CDR3 DNA reads TGTGCCAGCTCATCCTCTACCGCGAGCTCCTACAATGAGCAGTTCTTC. The encoded protein is CASSSSTASSYNEQFF.

The V and J genes are TRBV15 and TRBJ2-5; D is uncertain. This CDR3 spans 14 amino acids. V lost 0 bases, J lost 5 bases, and 10 bases lay in between. The germline V gene encodes CDR1 LNHNV and CDR2 YYDKDF (reference sequence). CDR3 sequence reads: CATSRDQGSETQYF. The CDR3 DNA sequence: TGTGCCACCAGCAGAGATCAAGGGTCGGAGACCCAGTACTTC.

This clonotype was observed at least ten times. V usage is TRBV14 and J usage is TRBJ1-6; D unclear. Trimming took 4 bases from V and 13 from J, leaving 11 bases between them. The germline V gene encodes CDR1 SGHDN and CDR2 FVKESK. The CDR3 totals 12 residues. CDR3 nucleotides: TGTGCCAGCAGCCCCGGGGTTAGTCCCCTCCACTTT. Protein: CASSPGVSPLHF.

This clonotype has at least ten counts. V is TRBV6-1 and J is TRBJ2-1, with 8 nucleotides matching TRBD1. The V gene's germline CDR1 is MNHNS and CDR2 SASEGT. There are 16 residues in the CDR3. V was clipped by 4 bases and J by 5 bases; unmatched bases: 10. CDR3 residues: CASSVTLRDRNNEQFF. For the CDR3, the DNA is TGTGCCAGCAGTGTTACACTCCGGGACAGGAACAATGAGCAGTTCTTC.